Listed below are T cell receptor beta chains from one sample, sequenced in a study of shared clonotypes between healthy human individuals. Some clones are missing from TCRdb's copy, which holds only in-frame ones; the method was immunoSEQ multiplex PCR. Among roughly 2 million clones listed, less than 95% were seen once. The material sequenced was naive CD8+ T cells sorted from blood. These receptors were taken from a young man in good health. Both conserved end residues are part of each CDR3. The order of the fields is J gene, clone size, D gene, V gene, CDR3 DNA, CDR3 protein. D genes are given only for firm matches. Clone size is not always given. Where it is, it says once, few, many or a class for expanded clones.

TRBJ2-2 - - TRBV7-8 TGTGCCAGCAGCCCTCCCACGGACCAGAACACCGGGGAGCTGTTTTTT CASSPPTDQNTGELFF
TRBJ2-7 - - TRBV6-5 TGTGCCAGCTCATACTCAGGGGATAACTACGAGCAGTACTTC CASSYSGDNYEQYF
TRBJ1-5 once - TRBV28 TGTGCCAGCAGTTCCTACTATAGCAATCAGCCCCAGCATTTT CASSSYYSNQPQHF
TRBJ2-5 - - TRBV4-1 TGCGCCAGCAGCCAAGGTCCAGGGAAAGAGACCCAGTACTTC CASSQGPGKETQYF
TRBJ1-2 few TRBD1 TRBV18 TGTGCCAGCTCACCACCGGGACAGACCTATGGCTACACCTTC CASSPPGQTYGYTF
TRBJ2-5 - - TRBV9 TGTGCCAGCAGCGCAGCGGGACAACAAGAGACCCAGTACTTC CASSAAGQQETQYF
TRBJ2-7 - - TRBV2 TGTGCCAGTCTCGGGCCCTCGAGTTACGAGCAGTACTTC CASLGPSSYEQYF
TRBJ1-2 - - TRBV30 TGTGCCTGGACTCTGACAGGTGGCTATGGCTACACCTTC CAWTLTGGYGYTF
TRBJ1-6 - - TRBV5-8 TGTGCCAGCAGCTTTTCGGGAGAGAATTCACCCCTCCACTTT CASSFSGENSPLHF
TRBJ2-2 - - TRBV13 TGTGCCAGCAGCCCCCGGCAGGGGACCGGGGAGCTGTTTTTT CASSPRQGTGELFF
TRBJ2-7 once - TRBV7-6 TGTGCCAGCAGCTTAGAGGCATACGGTGGAATACAAGGAACCTACGAGCAGTACTTC CASSLEAYGGIQGTYEQYF
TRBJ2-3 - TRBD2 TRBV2 TGTGCCAGCAGTGAAGCCGGACTAGCGTTAGATACGCAGTATTTT CASSEAGLALDTQYF
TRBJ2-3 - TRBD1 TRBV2 TGTGCCAGCAGTGATGAGACAGGGGGTACAGATACGCAGTATTTT CASSDETGGTDTQYF
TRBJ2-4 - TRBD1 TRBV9 TGTGCCAGCAGCGTTGGGACAGGGGGCCACATTCAGTACTTC CASSVGTGGHIQYF
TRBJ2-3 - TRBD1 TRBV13 TGTGCCAGCAGCCCGGGACAGATGAACACAGATACGCAGTATTTT CASSPGQMNTDTQYF